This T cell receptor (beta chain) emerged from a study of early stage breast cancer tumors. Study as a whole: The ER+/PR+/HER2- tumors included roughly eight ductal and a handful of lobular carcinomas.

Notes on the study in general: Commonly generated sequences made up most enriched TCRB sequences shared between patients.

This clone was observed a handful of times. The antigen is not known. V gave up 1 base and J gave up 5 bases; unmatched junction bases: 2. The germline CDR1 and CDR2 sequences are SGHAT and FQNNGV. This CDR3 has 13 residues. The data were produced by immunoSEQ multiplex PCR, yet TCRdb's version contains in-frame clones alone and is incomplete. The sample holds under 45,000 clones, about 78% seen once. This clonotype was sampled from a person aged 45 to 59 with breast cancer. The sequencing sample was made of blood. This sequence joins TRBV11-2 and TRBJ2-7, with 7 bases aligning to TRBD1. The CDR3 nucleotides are TGTGCCAGCAGCTTAGCACAGGGGAACGAGCAGTACTTC. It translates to CASSLAQGNEQYF. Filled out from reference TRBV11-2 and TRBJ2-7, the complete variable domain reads EAGVAQSPRYKIIEKRQSVAFWCNPISGHATLYWYQQILGQGPKLLIQFQNNGVVDDSQLPKDRFSAERLKGVDSTLKIQPAKLEDSAVYLCASSLAQGNEQYFGPGTRLTVT.